These T cell receptor beta chains were read from a single sample in a study of blood T cell repertoires in COVID-19. Sequenced by immunoSEQ multiplex PCR; TCRdb stores in-frame clones only, minus some. The sample shows about 480,000 clones, approximately 90% of them seen only once. Sequencing was performed on PBMCs or T cells enriched from blood (not recorded which). The source is a woman aged 40 to 50 who had recovered from COVID-19. The CDR3 runs from the conserved cysteine through the conserved F or W. D genes are given only for firm matches. Part of the rows lack a size; the others show once, few, many or a class for expanded clones.

-	TRBV19	TRBJ1-2	TRBD1	CASSIYTGGLSNYGYTF	TGTGCCAGTAGTATCTACACAGGGGGCCTCTCTAACTATGGCTACACCTTC
-	TRBV24-1	TRBJ2-2	-	CATSVPSRSGELFF	TGTGCCACCAGTGTCCCTTCGAGGTCGGGGGAGCTGTTTTTT
-	TRBV6-5	TRBJ1-2	TRBD1	CATEGTGEGVGYTF	TGTGCCACGGAAGGGACAGGGGAAGGGGTTGGCTACACCTTC
-	TRBV27	TRBJ2-7	-	CASRTAGEQYF	TGTGCCAGCAGAACCGCGGGTGAGCAGTACTTC
-	TRBV6-4	TRBJ2-3	-	CASSATGTLQTQYF	TGTGCCAGCAGTGCAACCGGGACTCTTCAAACGCAGTATTTT
-	TRBV25-1	TRBJ2-7	TRBD2	CASSLSGKSYEQYF	TGTGCCAGCAGCCTTAGCGGGAAATCCTACGAGCAGTACTTC
-	TRBV5-1	TRBJ1-2	-	CASSLSVGLRFPTGYTF	TGCGCCAGCAGCTTGTCGGTGGGCCTCAGGTTCCCCACTGGCTACACCTTC
few	TRBV6-5	TRBJ1-2	-	CASRLTGGKYGYTF	TGTGCCAGCAGGCTGACGGGAGGGAAGTATGGCTACACCTTC
-	TRBV9	TRBJ2-2	TRBD2	CASSVGGGLNTGELFF	TGTGCCAGCAGCGTAGGCGGGGGGTTGAACACCGGGGAGCTGTTTTTT
-	TRBV5-1	TRBJ2-7	TRBD1	CASSPGTGGGEQYF	TGCGCCAGCAGCCCCGGGACAGGTGGGGGGGAGCAGTACTTC
-	TRBV5-4	TRBJ2-3	TRBD2	CASTLAGLAGADTQYF	TGTGCCAGCACCCTCGCCGGACTAGCGGGAGCCGATACGCAGTATTTT
-	TRBV20-1	TRBJ2-5	-	CSASSQETQYF	TGCAGTGCCAGTTCGCAAGAGACCCAGTACTTC
-	TRBV5-1	TRBJ2-7	-	CASSLAVGNPGEQYF	TGCGCCAGCAGCTTGGCCGTCGGGAATCCTGGGGAGCAGTACTTC
-	TRBV11-2	TRBJ1-6	-	CASSLDRGSPLHF	TGTGCCAGCAGCTTAGACAGGGGCTCACCCCTCCACTTT
-	TRBV28	TRBJ1-5	TRBD1	CASRQGADQPQHF	TGTGCCAGCAGGCAGGGGGCAGATCAGCCCCAGCATTTT
few	TRBV6-5	TRBJ2-3	-	CASSYQAGSTDTQYF	TGTGCCAGCAGTTACCAAGCAGGGAGCACAGATACGCAGTATTTT
once	TRBV11-2	TRBJ2-1	TRBD2	CASSPIRGGGYNEQFF	TGTGCCAGCAGCCCTATTAGGGGCGGGGGGTACAATGAGCAGTTCTTC
-	TRBV5-1	TRBJ2-1	-	CASSLEALGSGVNNEQFF	TGCGCCAGCAGCTTGGAGGCCCTTGGGAGCGGCGTCAACAATGAGCAGTTCTTC